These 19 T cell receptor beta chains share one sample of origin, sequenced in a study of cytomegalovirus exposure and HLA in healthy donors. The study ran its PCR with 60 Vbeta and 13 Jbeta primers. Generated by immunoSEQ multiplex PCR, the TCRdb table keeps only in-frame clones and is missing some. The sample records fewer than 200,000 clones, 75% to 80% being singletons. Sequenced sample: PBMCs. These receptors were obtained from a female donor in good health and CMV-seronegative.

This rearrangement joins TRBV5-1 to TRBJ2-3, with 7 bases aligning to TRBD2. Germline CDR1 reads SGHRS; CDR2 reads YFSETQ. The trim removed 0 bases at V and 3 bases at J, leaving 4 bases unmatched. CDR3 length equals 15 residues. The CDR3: CASSLASGKTDTQYF. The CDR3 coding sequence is TGCGCCAGCAGCTTGGCTAGCGGAAAAACAGATACGCAGTATTTT.

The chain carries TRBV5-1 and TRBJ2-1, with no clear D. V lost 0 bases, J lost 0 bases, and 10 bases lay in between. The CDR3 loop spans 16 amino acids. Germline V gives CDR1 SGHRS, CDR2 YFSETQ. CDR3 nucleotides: TGCGCCAGCAGCTTGGCCCGGGTAAGCTCCTACAATGAGCAGTTCTTC. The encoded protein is CASSLARVSSYNEQFF.

The CDR3 DNA sequence: TGTGCCAGCAGCTTAGATCCGGGACTGAGAACAACTGAAGCTTTCTTT. Translation gives CASSLDPGLRTTEAFF. The rearrangement joins TRBV11-2 to TRBJ1-1, with a tentative D call TRBD1 (5 bases). Between the trimmed V and J ends, which lost 0 bases and 5 bases, there was a span of 16 bases. Germline values: CDR1 SGHAT, CDR2 FQNNGV. This CDR3 has 16 amino acids.

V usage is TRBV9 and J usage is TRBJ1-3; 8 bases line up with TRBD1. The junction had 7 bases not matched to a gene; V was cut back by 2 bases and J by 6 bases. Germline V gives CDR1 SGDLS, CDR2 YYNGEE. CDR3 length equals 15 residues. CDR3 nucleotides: TGTGCCAGCAGCGTTTTGGACAGGGAGTCAAACACCATATATTTT. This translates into CASSVLDRESNTIYF. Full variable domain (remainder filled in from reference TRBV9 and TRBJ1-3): DSGVTQTPKHLITATGQRVTLRCSPRSGDLSVYWYQQSLDQGLQFLIQYYNGEERAKGNILERFSAQQFPDLHSELNLSSLELGDSALYFCASSVLDRESNTIYFGEGSWLTVV.

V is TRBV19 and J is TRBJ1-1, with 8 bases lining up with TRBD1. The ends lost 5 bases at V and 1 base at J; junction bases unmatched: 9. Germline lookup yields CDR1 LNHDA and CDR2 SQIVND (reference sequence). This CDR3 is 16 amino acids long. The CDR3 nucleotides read TGTGCCAGTAGTCCGCTGACAGGGGATCCGAACACTGAAGCTTTCTTT. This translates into CASSPLTGDPNTEAFF. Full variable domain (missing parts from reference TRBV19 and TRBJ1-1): DGGITQSPKYLFRKEGQNVTLSCEQNLNHDAMYWYRQDPGQGLRLIYYSQIVNDFQKGDIAEGYSVSREKKESFPLTVTSAQKNPTAFYLCASSPLTGDPNTEAFFGQGTRLTVV.

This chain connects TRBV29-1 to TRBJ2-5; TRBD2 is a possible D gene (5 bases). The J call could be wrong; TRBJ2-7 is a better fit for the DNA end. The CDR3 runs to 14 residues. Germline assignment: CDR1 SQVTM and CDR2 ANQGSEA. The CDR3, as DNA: TGCAGCGTTGAAGGACTACTAGGTTTCGACGAGCAGTACTTC. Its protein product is CSVEGLLGFDEQYF.

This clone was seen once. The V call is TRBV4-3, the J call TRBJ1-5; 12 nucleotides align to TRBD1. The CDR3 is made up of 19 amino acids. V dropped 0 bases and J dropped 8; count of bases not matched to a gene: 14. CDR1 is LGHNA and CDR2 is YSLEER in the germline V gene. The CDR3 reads CASSQDLLRDRGLREPQHF. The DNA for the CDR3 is TGCGCCAGCAGCCAAGATCTCTTAAGGGACAGGGGGCTTAGGGAGCCCCAGCATTTT.

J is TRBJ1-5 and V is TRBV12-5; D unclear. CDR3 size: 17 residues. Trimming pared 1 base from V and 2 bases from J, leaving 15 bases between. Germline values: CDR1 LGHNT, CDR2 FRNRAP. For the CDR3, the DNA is TGTGCTAGTGGTTTGGGGCAGGCGGGAGGTGGCAATCAGCCCCAGCATTTT. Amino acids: CASGLGQAGGGNQPQHF.

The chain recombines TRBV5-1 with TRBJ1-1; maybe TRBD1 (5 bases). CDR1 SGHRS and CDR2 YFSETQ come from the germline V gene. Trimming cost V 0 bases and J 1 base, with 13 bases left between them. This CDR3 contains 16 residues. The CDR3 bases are TGCGCCAGCAGCTTGGACCCCAGGGCCTCGAACACTGAAGCTTTCTTT. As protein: CASSLDPRASNTEAFF.

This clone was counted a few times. CDR3 sequence: CASRISGTRVPGELFF. The CDR3 bases are TGTGCCAGTAGGATTTCCGGGACTAGAGTCCCCGGGGAGCTGTTTTTT. The chain is built from TRBV19 and TRBJ2-2; 8 positions agree with TRBD2. The V and J ends lost 6 bases and 6 bases, in that order; junction bases with no gene match: 12. This CDR3 is 16 amino acids long. Germline CDR1 and CDR2: LNHDA and SQIVND (reference sequence).

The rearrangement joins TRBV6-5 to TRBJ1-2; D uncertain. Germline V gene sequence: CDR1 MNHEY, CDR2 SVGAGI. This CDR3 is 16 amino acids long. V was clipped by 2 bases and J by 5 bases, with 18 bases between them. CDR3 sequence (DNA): TGTGCCAGCAGTTACACCGGGGAGGAAGCTGTATATGGCTACACCTTC. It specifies CASSYTGEEAVYGYTF.

The CDR3: CASSVQIAANNEQFF. In nucleotides, the CDR3 is TGTGCCAGCAGCGTTCAAATAGCGGCTAACAATGAGCAGTTCTTC. V gene TRBV9 combines with J gene TRBJ2-1; weak D call: TRBD2 (6 bases). This CDR3 contains 15 residues. V gave up 2 bases and J gave up 5 bases, with 14 bases separating them. Germline V CDR1 and CDR2: SGDLS, YYNGEE.

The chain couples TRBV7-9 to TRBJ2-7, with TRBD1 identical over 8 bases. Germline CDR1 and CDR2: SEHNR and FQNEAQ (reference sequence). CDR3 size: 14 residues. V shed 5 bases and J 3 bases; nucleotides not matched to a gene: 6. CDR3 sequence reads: CASSTGQGSYEQYF. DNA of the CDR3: TGTGCCAGCAGCACCGGACAGGGTAGCTACGAGCAGTACTTC.

The CDR3 DNA reads TGCGCCAGCAGCCCGGGGCTAGCGGAACAAGAGACCCAGTACTTC. Translating it yields CASSPGLAEQETQYF. The chain carries TRBV4-3 and TRBJ2-5, with 7 nucleotides matching TRBD2. Germline values: CDR1 LGHNA, CDR2 YSLEER. The CDR3 runs to 15 residues. J gave up 2 bases and V 4 bases, and 7 bases lay outside the gene matches.

CDR3 bases: TGTGCCTGGAGTGTAGGATTGCGGGAGTCAGATACGCAGTATTTT. It yields the protein CAWSVGLRESDTQYF. The gene calls are TRBV30 and TRBJ2-3; TRBD2 matches 7 bases. Per germline, CDR1 GTSNPN and CDR2 SVGIG (reference sequence). The CDR3 consists of 15 residues. J gave up 4 bases and V 0 bases, and 7 bases lay outside the gene matches.

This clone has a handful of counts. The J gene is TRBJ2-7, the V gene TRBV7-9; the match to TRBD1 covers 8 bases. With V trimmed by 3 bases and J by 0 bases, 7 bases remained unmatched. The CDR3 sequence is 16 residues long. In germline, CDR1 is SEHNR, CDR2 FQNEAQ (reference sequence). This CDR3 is CASSFYDRGSSYEQYF. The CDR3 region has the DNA TGTGCCAGCAGCTTCTACGACAGGGGAAGCTCCTACGAGCAGTACTTC.

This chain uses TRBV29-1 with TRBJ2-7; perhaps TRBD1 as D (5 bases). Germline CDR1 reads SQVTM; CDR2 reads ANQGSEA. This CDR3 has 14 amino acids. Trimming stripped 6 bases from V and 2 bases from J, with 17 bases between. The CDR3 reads CSVSEAGPAYEQYF. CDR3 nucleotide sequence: TGCAGCGTAAGCGAGGCAGGGCCGGCCTACGAGCAGTACTTC.

CDR3 region: CASRATGEYNEQFF. In DNA form, the CDR3 reads TGCGCCAGCAGGGCGACAGGGGAATACAATGAGCAGTTCTTC. V and J are TRBV5-1 and TRBJ2-1; TRBD1 agrees at 8 bases. Looked up from germline, CDR1 is SGHRS and CDR2 is YFSETQ. This CDR3 has 14 amino acids. V trimming: 5 bases; J trimming: 4 bases; junction bases outside the gene matches: 5.

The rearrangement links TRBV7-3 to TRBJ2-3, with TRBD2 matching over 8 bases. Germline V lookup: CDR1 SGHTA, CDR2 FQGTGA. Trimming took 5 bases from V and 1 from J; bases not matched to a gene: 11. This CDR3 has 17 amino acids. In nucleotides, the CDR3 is TGTGCCAGCAGCCAAGTTAGCGGGACTGGGGGCACAGATACGCAGTATTTT. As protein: CASSQVSGTGGTDTQYF.